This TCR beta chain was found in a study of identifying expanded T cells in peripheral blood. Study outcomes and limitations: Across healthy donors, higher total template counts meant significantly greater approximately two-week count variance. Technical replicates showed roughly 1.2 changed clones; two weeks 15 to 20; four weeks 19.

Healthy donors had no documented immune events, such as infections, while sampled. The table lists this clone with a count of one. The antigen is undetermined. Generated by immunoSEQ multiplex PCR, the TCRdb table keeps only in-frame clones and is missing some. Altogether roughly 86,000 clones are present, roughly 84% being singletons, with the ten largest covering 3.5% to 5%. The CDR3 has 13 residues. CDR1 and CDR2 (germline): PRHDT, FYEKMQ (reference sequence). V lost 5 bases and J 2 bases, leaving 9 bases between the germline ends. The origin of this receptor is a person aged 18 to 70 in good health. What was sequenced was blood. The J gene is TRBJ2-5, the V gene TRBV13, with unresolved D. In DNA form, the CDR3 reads TGTGCCAGCAGCCTACAGAGGCAAGAGACCCAGTACTTC. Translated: CASSLQRQETQYF.